This T cell receptor (beta chain) comes out of a study of chemoradiotherapy in HPV16-positive cancers. Study-wide results and caveats: HPV-responsive T-cell expansion during chemoradiotherapy was linked to improved recurrence-free survival in HPV16-positive patients.

Repertoires were sampled repeatedly during chemoradiotherapy. This clone has only one observation. Its antigen is still unknown. Assay: immunoSEQ multiplex PCR; the TCRdb copy retains only in-frame clones and omits some. The sample records approximately 12,000 clones, 91% being singletons. Germline CDR1 reads LNHNV; CDR2 reads YYDKDF (reference sequence). The V gene lost 2 bases and the J gene lost 1 base, with 13 bases spanning the gap. This CDR3 comprises 16 residues. The sequence was collected from a human donor with HPV-associated anogenital cancer. This chain connects TRBV15 to TRBJ2-3, with D possibly being TRBD1 or TRBD2 (6 bases each). Sequencing was performed on blood, taken from a patient who underwent chemoradiotherapy. The CDR3 DNA sequence: TGTGCCACCAGCAGAAGGGGGGCCGGAGGCACAGATACGCAGTATTTT. Protein product: CATSRRGAGGTDTQYF.